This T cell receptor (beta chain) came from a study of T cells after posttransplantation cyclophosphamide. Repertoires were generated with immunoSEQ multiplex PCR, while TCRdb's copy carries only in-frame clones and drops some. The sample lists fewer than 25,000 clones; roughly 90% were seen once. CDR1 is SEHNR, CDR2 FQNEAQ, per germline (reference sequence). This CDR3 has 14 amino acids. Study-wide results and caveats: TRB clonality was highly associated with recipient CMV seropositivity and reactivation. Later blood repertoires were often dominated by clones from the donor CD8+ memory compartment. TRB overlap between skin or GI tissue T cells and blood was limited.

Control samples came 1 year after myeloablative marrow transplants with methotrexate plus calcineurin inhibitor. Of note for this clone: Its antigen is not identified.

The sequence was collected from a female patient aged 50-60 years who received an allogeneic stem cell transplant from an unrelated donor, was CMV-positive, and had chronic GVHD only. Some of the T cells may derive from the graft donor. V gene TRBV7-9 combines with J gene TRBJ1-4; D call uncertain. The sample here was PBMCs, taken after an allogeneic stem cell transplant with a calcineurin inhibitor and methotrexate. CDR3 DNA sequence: TGTGCGCACCCCTACGGGACAACTAATGAAAAACTGTTTTTT. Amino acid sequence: CAHPYGTTNEKLFF.